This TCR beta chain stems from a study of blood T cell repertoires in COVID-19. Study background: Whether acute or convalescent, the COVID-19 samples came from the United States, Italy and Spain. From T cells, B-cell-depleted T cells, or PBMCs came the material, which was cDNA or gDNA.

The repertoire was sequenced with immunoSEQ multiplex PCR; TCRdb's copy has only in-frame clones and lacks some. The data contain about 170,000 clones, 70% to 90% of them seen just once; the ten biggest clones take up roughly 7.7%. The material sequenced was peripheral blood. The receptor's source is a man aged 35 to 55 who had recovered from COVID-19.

CDR3 sequence reads: CASSPGGRGSSYEQYF. The CDR3 DNA follows: TGCGCCAGCAGCCCAGGTGGGCGGGGGAGCTCCTACGAGCAGTACTTC. The V gene is TRBV4-3, the J gene TRBJ2-7, with TRBD2 matching 7 bases. Germline-derived CDR1 and CDR2 are LGHNA and YSLEER. Unmatched junction bases numbered 9, after V lost 4 bases and J lost 0 bases. This CDR3 has 16 amino acids.